The rows below give T cell receptor beta chains drawn from one sample of a study of blood T cell repertoires in COVID-19. Sequencing was performed with immunoSEQ multiplex PCR; in TCRdb, only in-frame clones are kept and a portion is missing. Of under 250,000 clones in the sample, around 90% were seen once. Sample: peripheral blood. These receptors all stem from a man in his 60s with COVID-19, enrolled during active disease. Both conserved end residues are part of each CDR3. A D gene is named only where the DNA matches it firmly. Size values are once, few and many counts, or a class for expanded clones, and some rows have none.

D gene: NA; clone size: NA; J gene: TRBJ1-1; V gene: TRBV9; CDR3 protein: CASSREGLLNTEAFF; CDR3 DNA: TGTGCCAGCAGCAGGGAGGGCTTGTTGAACACTGAAGCTTTCTTT
D gene: NA; clone size: NA; J gene: TRBJ1-1; V gene: TRBV20-1; CDR3 protein: CSASGGGEAFF; CDR3 DNA: TGCAGTGCTAGTGGGGGGGGTGAAGCTTTCTTT
D gene: TRBD2; clone size: NA; J gene: TRBJ2-7; V gene: TRBV9; CDR3 protein: CASSALAGVGEQYF; CDR3 DNA: TGTGCCAGCAGCGCTTTAGCGGGAGTAGGCGAGCAGTACTTC
D gene: TRBD1; clone size: NA; J gene: TRBJ1-1; V gene: TRBV5-1; CDR3 protein: CASSLAPIGRQGIPEAFF; CDR3 DNA: TGCGCCAGCAGCTTGGCCCCGATAGGGAGACAGGGGATCCCTGAAGCTTTCTTT
D gene: TRBD2; clone size: NA; J gene: TRBJ2-1; V gene: TRBV10-3; CDR3 protein: CAISGGSGGYNEQFF; CDR3 DNA: TGTGCCATCAGTGGGGGTAGCGGGGGGTACAATGAGCAGTTCTTC
D gene: NA; clone size: once; J gene: TRBJ1-5; V gene: TRBV10-3; CDR3 protein: CAISESGRGVSGNQPQHF; CDR3 DNA: TGTGCCATCAGTGAGTCGGGCAGGGGAGTGAGTGGCAATCAGCCCCAGCATTTT
D gene: TRBD1; clone size: NA; J gene: TRBJ1-2; V gene: TRBV7-2; CDR3 protein: CASSLFNRGRESYTF; CDR3 DNA: TGTGCCAGCAGCTTATTTAATAGGGGGCGCGAGAGCTACACCTTC
D gene: TRBD1; clone size: NA; J gene: TRBJ1-2; V gene: TRBV10-2; CDR3 protein: CASSESIGGPPGYTF; CDR3 DNA: TGCGCCAGCAGTGAGTCGATAGGGGGCCCACCTGGCTACACCTTC
D gene: NA; clone size: NA; J gene: TRBJ2-3; V gene: TRBV18; CDR3 protein: CASSTGLSGTDTQYF; CDR3 DNA: TGTGCCAGCTCCACAGGGCTTTCCGGCACAGATACGCAGTATTTT
D gene: TRBD1; clone size: NA; J gene: TRBJ1-1; V gene: TRBV18; CDR3 protein: CASSPTTGGWRLDTEAFF; CDR3 DNA: TGTGCCAGCTCACCGACGACAGGGGGCTGGCGGTTGGACACTGAAGCTTTCTTT
D gene: TRBD1; clone size: NA; J gene: TRBJ2-1; V gene: TRBV5-1; CDR3 protein: CASRRRGQGEQFF; CDR3 DNA: TGCGCCAGCCGGCGCAGGGGGCAGGGTGAGCAGTTCTTC
D gene: TRBD2; clone size: NA; J gene: TRBJ2-3; V gene: TRBV11-3; CDR3 protein: CASSYSGSERQYF; CDR3 DNA: TGTGCCAGCAGCTATAGCGGGTCCGAAAGGCAGTATTTT
D gene: TRBD2; clone size: NA; J gene: TRBJ2-1; V gene: TRBV27; CDR3 protein: CASSFHHNYRAGVSNEQFF; CDR3 DNA: TGTGCCAGCAGTTTCCACCACAATTATCGAGCGGGGGTAAGCAATGAGCAGTTCTTC
D gene: TRBD1; clone size: NA; J gene: TRBJ2-2; V gene: TRBV28; CDR3 protein: CASSFPGGNTGELFF; CDR3 DNA: TGTGCCAGCAGTTTTCCAGGGGGTAACACCGGGGAGCTGTTTTTT
D gene: TRBD2; clone size: NA; J gene: TRBJ2-3; V gene: TRBV7-2; CDR3 protein: CASSLGWREANYF; CDR3 DNA: TGTGCCAGCAGCTTAGGGTGGCGGGAGGCCAACTATTTT
D gene: TRBD1; clone size: NA; J gene: TRBJ1-2; V gene: TRBV19; CDR3 protein: CASLPDREHYGYTF; CDR3 DNA: TGTGCCAGTCTCCCGGACAGGGAACACTATGGCTACACCTTC
D gene: NA; clone size: NA; J gene: TRBJ1-5; V gene: TRBV18; CDR3 protein: CASSPRADQPQHF; CDR3 DNA: TGTGCCAGCTCACCAAGAGCGGATCAGCCCCAGCATTTT
D gene: NA; clone size: NA; J gene: TRBJ1-6; V gene: TRBV12-3/TRBV12-4; CDR3 protein: CASRSPSDSPLHF; CDR3 DNA: TGTGCCAGCAGATCCCCGTCTGATTCACCCCTCCACTTT
D gene: NA; clone size: NA; J gene: TRBJ1-2; V gene: TRBV4-2; CDR3 protein: CASSQPDTLYGYTF; CDR3 DNA: TGTGCCAGCAGCCAACCGGACACGCTCTATGGCTACACCTTC
D gene: TRBD1; clone size: NA; J gene: TRBJ2-7; V gene: TRBV7-9; CDR3 protein: CASSLHGQGAHEQYF; CDR3 DNA: TGTGCCAGCAGCTTACATGGACAGGGGGCTCACGAGCAGTACTTC
D gene: TRBD1; clone size: NA; J gene: TRBJ1-5; V gene: TRBV30; CDR3 protein: CAFRQGNQPQHF; CDR3 DNA: TGTGCCTTCCGACAGGGGAATCAGCCCCAGCATTTT
D gene: NA; clone size: NA; J gene: TRBJ1-3; V gene: TRBV4-3; CDR3 protein: CASSRDTGNTIYF; CDR3 DNA: TGCGCCAGCAGCCGGGACACTGGAAACACCATATATTTT
D gene: NA; clone size: few; J gene: TRBJ2-1; V gene: TRBV7-3; CDR3 protein: CASSLNVGVYNEQFF; CDR3 DNA: TGTGCCAGCAGCTTAAATGTCGGTGTTTACAATGAGCAGTTCTTC
D gene: TRBD1; clone size: NA; J gene: TRBJ2-7; V gene: TRBV12-3/TRBV12-4; CDR3 protein: CASSQGQPYEQYF; CDR3 DNA: TGTGCCAGCAGCCAGGGACAGCCCTACGAGCAGTACTTC
D gene: TRBD2; clone size: NA; J gene: TRBJ2-4; V gene: TRBV19; CDR3 protein: CASSIGPLAGGAKNIQYF; CDR3 DNA: TGTGCCAGTAGTATAGGCCCCTTAGCGGGGGGGGCCAAAAACATTCAGTACTTC
D gene: TRBD1; clone size: NA; J gene: TRBJ1-6; V gene: TRBV4-1; CDR3 protein: CASSQLNPGTGFSPLHF; CDR3 DNA: TGCGCCAGCAGCCAACTAAACCCCGGGACAGGGTTTTCACCCCTCCACTTT
D gene: NA; clone size: NA; J gene: TRBJ2-3; V gene: TRBV9; CDR3 protein: CASSSRVYTATDTQYF; CDR3 DNA: TGTGCCAGCAGCTCCAGGGTCTACACTGCCACAGATACGCAGTATTTT
D gene: TRBD1; clone size: NA; J gene: TRBJ2-7; V gene: TRBV7-2; CDR3 protein: CASSRGQGTYEQYF; CDR3 DNA: TGTGCCAGCAGCCGTGGACAGGGGACCTACGAGCAGTACTTC
D gene: NA; clone size: NA; J gene: TRBJ1-3; V gene: TRBV28; CDR3 protein: CASSLATATGNTIYF; CDR3 DNA: TGTGCCAGCAGTTTAGCGACAGCCACTGGAAACACCATATATTTT
D gene: NA; clone size: NA; J gene: TRBJ2-7; V gene: TRBV28; CDR3 protein: CASSPGPRREEQYF; CDR3 DNA: TGTGCCAGCAGTCCTGGACCTAGGAGGGAGGAGCAGTACTTC
D gene: TRBD2; clone size: NA; J gene: TRBJ2-3; V gene: TRBV12-5; CDR3 protein: CASGLGGLAGNTQYF; CDR3 DNA: TGTGCTAGTGGTTTGGGGGGACTAGCGGGGAATACGCAGTATTTT
D gene: NA; clone size: NA; J gene: TRBJ2-2; V gene: TRBV4-2; CDR3 protein: CASSPPTGGTGELFF; CDR3 DNA: TGTGCCAGCAGCCCCCCGACCGGGGGCACCGGGGAGCTGTTTTTT
D gene: NA; clone size: NA; J gene: TRBJ2-1; V gene: TRBV9; CDR3 protein: CASSEEGEQFF; CDR3 DNA: TGTGCCAGCAGCGAAGAGGGTGAGCAGTTCTTC
D gene: TRBD2; clone size: NA; J gene: TRBJ2-3; V gene: TRBV7-2; CDR3 protein: CASPASGGRRTDTQYF; CDR3 DNA: TGTGCCAGCCCGGCTAGCGGGGGGAGACGCACAGATACGCAGTATTTT
D gene: NA; clone size: NA; J gene: TRBJ2-7; V gene: TRBV5-5; CDR3 protein: CASSPRWRAGGPYEQYF; CDR3 DNA: TGTGCCAGCAGCCCGAGGTGGAGGGCAGGGGGTCCCTACGAGCAGTACTTC
D gene: NA; clone size: NA; J gene: TRBJ2-5; V gene: TRBV24-1; CDR3 protein: CATSDPRPGIRDPVVHF; CDR3 DNA: TGTGCCACCAGTGATCCCCGCCCAGGTATCAGAGACCCAGTTGTCCACTTC
D gene: NA; clone size: NA; J gene: TRBJ1-2; V gene: TRBV25-1; CDR3 protein: CASGGTRHGYTF; CDR3 DNA: TGTGCCAGCGGCGGGACTCGTCATGGCTACACCTTC
D gene: TRBD1; clone size: NA; J gene: TRBJ1-6; V gene: TRBV3-1/TRBV3-2; CDR3 protein: CASSQPGQHNSPLHF; CDR3 DNA: TGTGCCAGCAGCCAACCGGGACAGCATAATTCACCCCTCCACTTT
D gene: TRBD2; clone size: NA; J gene: TRBJ2-2; V gene: TRBV5-1; CDR3 protein: CASSLALAGTGELFF; CDR3 DNA: TGCGCCAGCAGCTTAGCTCTAGCGGGGACCGGGGAGCTGTTTTTT